The clone carrying this TCR beta chain has a single count. This record belongs to a study of memory CD4+ T cells and cytomegalovirus serostatus. The sort gate was single viable CD3+CD4+CD8-CD45RO+ cells for memory CD4+ T cells. TCRdb's table, derived via immunoSEQ multiplex PCR, lists solely in-frame clones and lacks some. The sample holds tens of thousands of clones, roughly 80% seen once. This TCR was recovered from an adult in good health and CMV-seronegative. The sample was memory CD4+ T cells from blood.

The CDR3 sequence: CASSGGGTGRIYGYTF. The CDR3 region has the DNA TGTGCCAGCAGCGGGGGAGGAACAGGGCGAATCTATGGCTACACCTTC. This chain joins TRBV9 and TRBJ1-2, with a tentative D call TRBD1 (6 bases). This CDR3 is built from 16 residues. CDR1 and CDR2 (germline): SGDLS, YYNGEE. V was clipped by 3 bases and J by 4 bases, with 19 bases between them.